The rows below give T cell receptor beta chains drawn from one sample of a study of vaccination effects on CD4 cells after COVID-19. This table comes from immunoSEQ multiplex PCR, and its TCRdb copy is limited to in-frame clones, with some not included. The sample consists of under 60,000 clones, approximately 61% of them appearing once. No antigen is known for these receptors. Sample: CD4+ T cells from PBMCs cultured without peptide, taken before COVID-19 vaccination. The receptors were gathered from a human donor who received a COVID-19 vaccine. Each CDR3 is given with its conserved first and last residue. Fields, in order: V gene, J gene, D gene, clone size, CDR3 DNA, CDR3 protein. A D gene is named only where the DNA matches it firmly. Expanded clones get a size class; other rows say once, few or many, or leave the size out.

>TRBV5-1|TRBJ1-2|-|-
TGCGCCAGCGCAACGACTGACGGTAACTATGGCTACACCTTC
CASATTDGNYGYTF
>TRBV7-2|TRBJ2-2|TRBD2|few
TGTGCCAGCAGCTTAGGGGCACTAGCGGGGGCCAAAAACACCGGGGAGCTGTTTTTT
CASSLGALAGAKNTGELFF
>TRBV19|TRBJ2-1|TRBD2|-
TGTGCCAGTAGTATAAGCGGGGGGGCCCGGGGTGAGCAGTTCTTC
CASSISGGARGEQFF
>TRBV7-8|TRBJ2-5|TRBD2|-
TGTGCCAGCAGCCCTCTATTTAACGAGCGGGGGGGCGGGACCCAGTACTTC
CASSPLFNERGGGTQYF
>TRBV7-2|TRBJ1-3|-|few
TGTGCCAGCAGCTTAGAGGGGGGAAACACCATATATTTT
CASSLEGGNTIYF
>TRBV30|TRBJ1-1|-|-
TGTGCCTGGAGGGGGGGCGCAACAGGTGGTGAAGCTTTCTTT
CAWRGGATGGEAFF
>TRBV7-8|TRBJ1-1|-|-
TGTGCCAGCAGCTTAACGGGGGTATTGAACACTGAAGCTTTCTTT
CASSLTGVLNTEAFF
>TRBV12-3/TRBV12-4|TRBJ2-1|-|-
TGTGCCAGCAGTTTAAAAGGCGGGGAGCAGTTCTTC
CASSLKGGEQFF
>TRBV2|TRBJ2-6|-|-
TGTGCCATTAATCTGGACAGCCTCTCTGGGGCCAACGTCCTGACTTTC
CAINLDSLSGANVLTF
>TRBV7-9|TRBJ1-2|-|few
TGTGCCAGCAGCCAAGCGGGACAAACGTACGGGACCTTC
CASSQAGQTYGTF
>TRBV27|TRBJ2-5|-|-
TGTGCCAGCAGTTCTCAAGGGACTCTGGGAGAGACCCAGTACTTC
CASSSQGTLGETQYF
>TRBV5-1|TRBJ1-1|-|-
TGCGCCAGCAGCTCGGACGGAATGATGAACACTGAAGCTTTCTTT
CASSSDGMMNTEAFF
>TRBV28|TRBJ1-5|-|few
TGTGCCAGCAGGTTAACAGGGAGGAGCAATCAGCCCCAGCATTTT
CASRLTGRSNQPQHF
>TRBV25-1|TRBJ1-5|-|few
TGTGCCAGCAGCTCTAAGTCCGACAGAACCAATCAGCCCCAGCATTTT
CASSSKSDRTNQPQHF
>TRBV6-5|TRBJ2-1|TRBD1|-
TGTGCCAGCAGACGGGACAGGGCTGAGTTCTTC
CASRRDRAEFF
>TRBV18|TRBJ1-2|-|-
TGTGCCAGCTCACCAGGGCAGGACTATGGCTACACCTTC
CASSPGQDYGYTF
>TRBV6-5|TRBJ1-1|-|-
TGTGCCACCAAGGCGCCGGAGAACACTGAAGCTTTCTTT
CATKAPENTEAFF
>TRBV6-6|TRBJ1-2|-|-
TGTGCCAGCAGTCCACCAGAAAAACCGAACTATGGCTACACCTTC
CASSPPEKPNYGYTF
>TRBV2|TRBJ1-5|-|-
TGTGCCAGCAGTGATCAGGGACAACTCGGTCAGCCCCAGCATTTT
CASSDQGQLGQPQHF
>TRBV7-2|TRBJ2-3|-|-
TGTGCCAGCAGCCCCCAGGTGCTTCGGACAGATACGCAGTATTTT
CASSPQVLRTDTQYF
>TRBV29-1|TRBJ1-2|TRBD1|few
TGCAGCGTAGCGGACAGGGCCAACTATGGCTACACCTTC
CSVADRANYGYTF
>TRBV6-5|TRBJ1-2|-|-
TGTGCCAGCAGTTACCGGGATAACTATGGCTACACCTTC
CASSYRDNYGYTF
>TRBV5-1|TRBJ2-3|TRBD2|-
TGCGCCAGCAGCTTGGGAGTAGCGGGGGCTCTAGATACGCAGTATTTT
CASSLGVAGALDTQYF
>TRBV27|TRBJ2-7|-|few
TGTGCCAGCAGTGTCCGGGACGGCTCCTACGAGCAGTACTTC
CASSVRDGSYEQYF
>TRBV19|TRBJ2-6|-|-
TGTGCCAGTAGTCGTGGCTCTGGGGCCAACGTCCTGACTTTC
CASSRGSGANVLTF
>TRBV27|TRBJ1-6|-|once
TGTGCCAGCACTAACAGCGGGTCGGGCGCCTATAATTCACCCCTCCACTTT
CASTNSGSGAYNSPLHF
>TRBV13|TRBJ2-1|TRBD2|-
TGTGCCAGCAGCTCGGGACTAGCGGGAGTAAGGTTCTTC
CASSSGLAGVRFF
>TRBV28|TRBJ1-4|-|-
TGTGCCAGCAGTTTAAGGCCTAATCAAGCGGAAAAACTGTTTTTT
CASSLRPNQAEKLFF
>TRBV5-1|TRBJ1-2|-|-
TGCGCCAGCAGCTTGCAGGGATCGGACTATGGCTACACCTTC
CASSLQGSDYGYTF
>TRBV12-3/TRBV12-4|TRBJ1-2|-|few
TGTGCCAGCAGCCCGACAGCCAACTATGGCTACACCTTC
CASSPTANYGYTF
>TRBV2|TRBJ2-5|-|-
TGTGCCAGCAGTTTAAAAGGGGCGAAGACCCAGTACTTC
CASSLKGAKTQYF
>TRBV6-2/TRBV6-3|TRBJ2-7|-|-
TGTGCCAGCAGTTACTCTGCGGGGCAGGGGTACGAGCAGTACTTC
CASSYSAGQGYEQYF
>TRBV27|TRBJ2-1|-|-
TGTGCCAGCAGTTTCGGGGATACCTACAATGAGCAGTTCTTC
CASSFGDTYNEQFF
>TRBV27|TRBJ1-6|TRBD1|-
TGTGCCAGCAGTTTATCGACAGGGGGGTTTTCACCCCTCCACTTT
CASSLSTGGFSPLHF
>TRBV5-1|TRBJ1-1|-|few
TGCGCCAGCAGCCCATTCCGAGACGGGGATGAAGCTTTCTTT
CASSPFRDGDEAFF
>TRBV2|TRBJ1-5|-|-
TGTGCCAGCAGTGTGACCGGGAGCAATCAGCCCCAGCATTTT
CASSVTGSNQPQHF
>TRBV5-6|TRBJ1-5|-|-
TGTGCCAGCAGCTTGGGTAGCAATCAGCCCCAGCATTTT
CASSLGSNQPQHF
>TRBV28|TRBJ2-2|TRBD2|-
TGTGCCAGCAGACTTAGCGGGATGGGGGCCGGGGAGCTGTTTTTT
CASRLSGMGAGELFF
>TRBV14|TRBJ1-6|-|few
TGTGCCAGCAGGGCAGTATATAATTCACCCCTCCACTTT
CASRAVYNSPLHF
>TRBV4-1|TRBJ2-5|-|-
TGCGCCAGCAGCCCCGCCGCCCAAGAGACCCAGTACTTC
CASSPAAQETQYF
>TRBV20-1|TRBJ1-4|-|few
TGCAGTGCTCATGGGGAAAAACTGTTTTTT
CSAHGEKLFF
>TRBV27|TRBJ1-2|TRBD1|-
TGTGCCAGCAGTTACCGACAGGGGTACTATGGCTACACCTTC
CASSYRQGYYGYTF
>TRBV25-1|TRBJ2-7|-|few
TGTGCCAGCAGTCCATATGGGACAATCTACGAGCAGTACTTC
CASSPYGTIYEQYF
>TRBV5-1|TRBJ1-1|-|-
TGCGCCAGCAGCTCGGGGCACACTGAAGCTTTCTTT
CASSSGHTEAFF
>TRBV2|TRBJ1-2|-|-
TGTGCCAGCAGTGAGAAAGGGGGGTATGGCTACACCTTC
CASSEKGGYGYTF
>TRBV4-1|TRBJ1-3|-|-
TGCGCCAGCAGCCAAGAGGGCCTCTCTGGAAACACCATATATTTT
CASSQEGLSGNTIYF
>TRBV6-5|TRBJ1-5|-|-
TGTGCCAGCAGTTACCGGGTTGTGGGCAATCAGCCCCAGCATTTT
CASSYRVVGNQPQHF
>TRBV5-1|TRBJ2-1|TRBD2|few
TGCGCCAGCAGCTTCTTGACCCTGACTAGCGGGCTTTACAATGAGCAGTTCTTC
CASSFLTLTSGLYNEQFF
>TRBV5-6|TRBJ2-2|TRBD2|-
TGTGCCAGCAGCTTGGACAGCGGGGGGGTGAAAGTCGGGGAGCTGTTTTTT
CASSLDSGGVKVGELFF
>TRBV13|TRBJ2-2|TRBD1|-
TGTGCCAGCAGCTTAGAGGCAGGGGGCGCCGGGGAGCTGTTTTTT
CASSLEAGGAGELFF
>TRBV6-5|TRBJ2-2|-|-
TGTGCCAGTAAGGTTGAAGCCTCGAACACCGGGGAGCTGTTTTTT
CASKVEASNTGELFF
>TRBV7-2|TRBJ2-7|TRBD2|-
TGTGCCAGCAGCCGTACTAGCGGGGACTCCTACGAGCAGTACTTC
CASSRTSGDSYEQYF
>TRBV27|TRBJ1-5|-|-
TGTGCCAGCAGTTTCCCTAGCAATCAGCCCCAGCATTTT
CASSFPSNQPQHF
>TRBV11-2|TRBJ2-1|-|-
TGTGCCAGCAGCTTAGTAGAGCGGGCCTCCCTTAATGAGCAGTTCTTC
CASSLVERASLNEQFF
>TRBV10-3|TRBJ2-3|TRBD2|-
TGTGCCATCAAACTAGCGGGGGGGGATACGCAGTATTTT
CAIKLAGGDTQYF
>TRBV5-5|TRBJ2-3|-|-
TGTGCCAGCAGCTTCCGGGACTCCAGAGATACGCAGTATTTT
CASSFRDSRDTQYF